Each of the 7 T cell receptor beta chains below was sequenced from the same sample in a study of CD8 T cells in Susac syndrome. Reverse transcription used about 0.45 to 1 ug RNA and random hexamers. Each CDR3 protein is one row after TCRdb ran MiXCR on the immunoSEQ multiplex PCR reads. The repertoire holds roughly 300,000 distinct CDR3 sequences, roughly 84% seen once, with about 0.11% in the top ten. Sequenced material: CD8+ T cells from PBMCs. Receptors were obtained from a human donor with multiple sclerosis.

The CDR3 bases are TGTGCCACGGACAGGGGGCGACCAGATACGCAGTATTTT. Translation: CATDRGRPDTQYF. The genes are TRBV24-1 and TRBJ2-3; 11 bases align to TRBD1. J lost 4 bases, V lost 10 bases, and 3 bases had no gene match. The CDR3 loop spans 13 amino acids. Per the germline V gene, CDR1 is KGHDR and CDR2 is SFDVKD.

This clonotype is a singleton in its sample. The conserved phenylalanine or tryptophan is not found at the CDR3 terminus, so this likely reflects a read error. V and J are TRBV5-5 and TRBJ2-7, with D possibly TRBD2 on 6 matching bases. V was trimmed by 2 bases and J by 3 bases, leaving 9 bases between them. Per germline, CDR1 SGHKS and CDR2 YYEKEE (reference sequence). The length of the CDR3 is 13 residues. The DNA of the CDR3 is TGTGCCAGCAGCTTCGGGACTTACTACGAGCAGTACCTC. This translates into CASSFGTYYEQYL.

The chain joins TRBV29-1 to TRBJ1-3, with D maybe TRBD1 (6 bases). The CDR3 totals 15 residues. The germline CDR1 and CDR2 sequences are SQVTM and ANQGSEA. The germline V and J ends were trimmed by 4 bases and 0 bases, with 13 bases remaining between them. CDR3 region: CSVADRKSSGNTIYF. CDR3 DNA: TGCAGCGTTGCAGACAGGAAGAGCTCTGGAAACACCATATATTTT.

V gene TRBV4-2 combines with J gene TRBJ2-1; no reliable D call. Germline V lookup: CDR1 LGHNA, CDR2 YNFKEQ. This CDR3 contains 12 residues. The ends were cut back, 0 bases at V and 7 bases at J, with 4 bases in the middle. In nucleotides, the CDR3 is TGTGCCAGCAGCCAAGATAGGAATGAGCAGTTCTTC. Protein: CASSQDRNEQFF.

This clonotype was seen only once. This chain joins TRBV7-2 and TRBJ2-3, with 8 bases that match TRBD1. Germline loops: CDR1 SGHTA, CDR2 FQGNSA. The CDR3 runs to 19 residues. V gave up 1 base and J gave up 6 bases; unmatched junction bases: 18. CDR3 bases: TGTGCCAGCAGCTTAGATTTTCGGCTGCGTCCAGGGGGCTACGATACGCAGTATTTT. This sequence encodes CASSLDFRLRPGGYDTQYF.

The chain is built from TRBV6-2 or TRBV6-3 and TRBJ2-7; TRBD1 matches 11 bases. The CDR3 spans 14 residues. The germline gives CDR1 MNHEY, CDR2 SVGEGT. The V gene end was trimmed by 7 bases and the J gene end by 3 bases; junction bases not matched to a gene: 5. The CDR3 region is CASTRTGGGYEQYF. CDR3 in DNA: TGTGCCAGCACCCGGACAGGGGGCGGCTACGAGCAGTACTTC.

This sequence joins TRBV29-1 and TRBJ1-1; unclear D gene. Trimming removed 4 bases at V and 4 bases at J, with 13 bases between. The CDR3 has 13 residues. In germline, CDR1 is SQVTM, CDR2 ANQGSEA. The CDR3 DNA sequence: TGCAGCGTTGGAAGGGCGGGATCCACTGAAGCTTTCTTT. Translation: CSVGRAGSTEAFF. The full variable domain, with the rest looked up from reference TRBV29-1 and TRBJ1-1, is SAVISQKPSRDICQRGTSLTIQCQVDSQVTMMFWYRQQPGQSLTLIATANQGSEATYESGFVIDKFPISRPNLTFSTLTVSNMSPEDSSIYLCSVGRAGSTEAFFGQGTRLTVV.